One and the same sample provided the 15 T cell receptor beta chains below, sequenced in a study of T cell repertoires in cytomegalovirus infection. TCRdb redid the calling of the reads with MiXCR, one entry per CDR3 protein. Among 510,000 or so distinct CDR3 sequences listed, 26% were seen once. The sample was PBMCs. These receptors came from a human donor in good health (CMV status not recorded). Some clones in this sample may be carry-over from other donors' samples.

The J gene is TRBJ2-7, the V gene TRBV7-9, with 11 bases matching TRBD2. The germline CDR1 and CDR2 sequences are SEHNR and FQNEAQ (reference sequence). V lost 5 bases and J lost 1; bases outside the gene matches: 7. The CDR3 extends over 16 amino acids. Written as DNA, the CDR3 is TGTGCCAGCAGCATCGGACTAGCGGGTTCATCCTACGAGCAGTACTTC. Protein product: CASSIGLAGSSYEQYF.

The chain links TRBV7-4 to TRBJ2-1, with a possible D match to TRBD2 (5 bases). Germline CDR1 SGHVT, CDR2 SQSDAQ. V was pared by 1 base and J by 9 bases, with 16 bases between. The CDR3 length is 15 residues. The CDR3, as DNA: TGTGCCAGCAGCTTAGGGACTCCTACGGCTCTTGAGCAGTTCTTC. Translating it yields CASSLGTPTALEQFF.

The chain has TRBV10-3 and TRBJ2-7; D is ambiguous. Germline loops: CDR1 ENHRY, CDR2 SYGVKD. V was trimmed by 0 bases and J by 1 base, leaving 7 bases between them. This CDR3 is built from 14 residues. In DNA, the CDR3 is TGTGCCATCAGTGAGTCGATCCAATCCTACGAGCAGTACGTC. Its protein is CAISESIQSYEQYV.

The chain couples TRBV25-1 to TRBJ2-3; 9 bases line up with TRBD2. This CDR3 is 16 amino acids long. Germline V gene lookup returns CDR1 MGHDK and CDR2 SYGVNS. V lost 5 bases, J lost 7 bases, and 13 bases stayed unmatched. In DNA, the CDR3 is TGTGCCAGCAGTCGAGCCCTAGCGGGATTGGCTCATACGCAGTATTTT. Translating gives CASSRALAGLAHTQYF.

The CDR3 bases are TGCGCCAGCAGCCGGAGAGGGACTAGCGTCGGGAACACCGGGGAGCTGTTTTTT. Protein product: CASSRRGTSVGNTGELFF. The V gene is TRBV4-1, the J gene TRBJ2-2, with 10 bases matching TRBD2. With 4 bases clipped from V and 1 base from J, the junction kept 9 bases outside the gene matches. Per germline, CDR1 MGHRA and CDR2 YSYEKL. The CDR3 is made up of 18 amino acids.

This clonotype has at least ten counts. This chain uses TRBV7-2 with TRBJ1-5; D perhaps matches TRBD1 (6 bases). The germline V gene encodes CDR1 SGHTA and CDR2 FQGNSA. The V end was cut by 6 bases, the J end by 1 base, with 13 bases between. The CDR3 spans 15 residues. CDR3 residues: CASRQGGASNQPQHF. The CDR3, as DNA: TGTGCCAGCAGGCAAGGGGGAGCAAGCAATCAGCCCCAGCATTTT.

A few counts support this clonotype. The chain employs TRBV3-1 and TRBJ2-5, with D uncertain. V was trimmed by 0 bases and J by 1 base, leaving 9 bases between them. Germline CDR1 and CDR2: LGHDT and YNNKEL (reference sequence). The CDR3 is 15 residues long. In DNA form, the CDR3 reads TGTGCCAGCAGCCAAGAGGGAATTGGCCAAGAGACCCAGTACTTC. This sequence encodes CASSQEGIGQETQYF.

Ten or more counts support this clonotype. Here the CDR3 DNA reads TGTGCCAGCAACCCAGGGTCTGGGGCCAACGTCCTGACTTTC. Encoded protein: CASNPGSGANVLTF. The chain has TRBV7-2 and TRBJ2-6; possible D gene TRBD1, 5 bases. Germline CDR1 reads SGHTA; CDR2 reads FQGNSA. Trimming shortened V by 7 bases and J by 1 base, and 8 bases separated the two germline ends. This CDR3 is built from 14 residues.

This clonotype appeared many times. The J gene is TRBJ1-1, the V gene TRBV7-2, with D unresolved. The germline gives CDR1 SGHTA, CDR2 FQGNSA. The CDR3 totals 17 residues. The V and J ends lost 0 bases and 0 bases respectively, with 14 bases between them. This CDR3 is CASSLAAGRTLNTEAFF. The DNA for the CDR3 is TGTGCCAGCAGCTTAGCAGCAGGCAGAACTTTGAACACTGAAGCTTTCTTT.

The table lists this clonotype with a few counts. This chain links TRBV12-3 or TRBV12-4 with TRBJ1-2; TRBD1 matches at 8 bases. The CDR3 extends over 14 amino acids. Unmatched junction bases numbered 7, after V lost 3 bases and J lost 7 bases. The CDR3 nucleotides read TGTGCCAGCAGTTTGAGGCAGGGGGCCGGTGGCTACACCTTC. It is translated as CASSLRQGAGGYTF.

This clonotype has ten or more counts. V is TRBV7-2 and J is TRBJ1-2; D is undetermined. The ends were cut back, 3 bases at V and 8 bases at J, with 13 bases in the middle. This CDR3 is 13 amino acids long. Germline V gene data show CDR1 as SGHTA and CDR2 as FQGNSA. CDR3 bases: TGTGCCAGCAGCTTTCGCCCGACGGCCGGCTACACCTTC. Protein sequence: CASSFRPTAGYTF.

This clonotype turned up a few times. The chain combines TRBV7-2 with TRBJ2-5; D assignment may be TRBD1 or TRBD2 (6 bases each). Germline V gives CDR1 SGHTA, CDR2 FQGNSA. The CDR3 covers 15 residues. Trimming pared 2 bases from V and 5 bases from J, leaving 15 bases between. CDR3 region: CASSLSRGGWETQYF. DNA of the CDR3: TGTGCCAGCAGCTTATCCAGGGGAGGATGGGAGACCCAGTACTTC.

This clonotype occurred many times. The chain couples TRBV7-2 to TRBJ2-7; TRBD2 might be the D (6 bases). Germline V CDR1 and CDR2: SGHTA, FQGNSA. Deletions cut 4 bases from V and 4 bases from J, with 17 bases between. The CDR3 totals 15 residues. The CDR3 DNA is TGTGCCAGCAGCTCGGGGGTAGGCAGGGCTTACGAGCAGTACTTC. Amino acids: CASSSGVGRAYEQYF.

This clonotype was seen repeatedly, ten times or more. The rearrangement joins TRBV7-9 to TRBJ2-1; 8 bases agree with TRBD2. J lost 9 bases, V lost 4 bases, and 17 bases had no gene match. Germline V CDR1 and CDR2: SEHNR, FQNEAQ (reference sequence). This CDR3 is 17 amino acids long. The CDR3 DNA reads TGTGCCAGCAGCTCTTCTCCCACTAGCGGAGGGGGGGGTGAGCAGTTCTTC. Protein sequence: CASSSSPTSGGGGEQFF.

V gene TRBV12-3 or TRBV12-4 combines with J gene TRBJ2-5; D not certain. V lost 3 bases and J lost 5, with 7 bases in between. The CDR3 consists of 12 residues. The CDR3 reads CASSLWSETQYF. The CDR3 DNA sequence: TGTGCCAGCAGTTTGTGGAGCGAGACCCAGTACTTC.